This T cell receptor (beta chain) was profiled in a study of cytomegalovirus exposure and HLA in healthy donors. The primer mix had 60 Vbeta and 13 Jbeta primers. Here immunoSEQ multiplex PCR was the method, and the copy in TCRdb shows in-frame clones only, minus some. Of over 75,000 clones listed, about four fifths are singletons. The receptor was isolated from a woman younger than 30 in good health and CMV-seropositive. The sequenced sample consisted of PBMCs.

For the CDR3, the DNA is TGTGCCATAACAGGGGGTGTGAATGAAAAACTGTTTTTT. Protein: CAITGGVNEKLFF. The chain employs TRBV10-3 and TRBJ1-4; TRBD1 aligns across 8 bases. Trimming took 9 bases from V and 5 from J; bases not matched to a gene: 5. The CDR3 is made up of 13 amino acids. The germline CDR1 and CDR2 sequences are ENHRY and SYGVKD.